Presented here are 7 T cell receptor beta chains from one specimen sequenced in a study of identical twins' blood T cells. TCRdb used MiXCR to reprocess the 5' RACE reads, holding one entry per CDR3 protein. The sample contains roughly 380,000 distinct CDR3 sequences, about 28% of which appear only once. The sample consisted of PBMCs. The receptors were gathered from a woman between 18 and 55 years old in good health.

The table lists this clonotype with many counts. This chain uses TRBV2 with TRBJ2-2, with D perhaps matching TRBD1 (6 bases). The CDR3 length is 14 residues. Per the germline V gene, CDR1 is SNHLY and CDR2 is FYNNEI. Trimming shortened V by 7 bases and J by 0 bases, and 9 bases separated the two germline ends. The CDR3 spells CASTWTANTGELFF. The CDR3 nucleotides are TGTGCCAGCACTTGGACAGCGAACACCGGGGAGCTGTTTTTT.

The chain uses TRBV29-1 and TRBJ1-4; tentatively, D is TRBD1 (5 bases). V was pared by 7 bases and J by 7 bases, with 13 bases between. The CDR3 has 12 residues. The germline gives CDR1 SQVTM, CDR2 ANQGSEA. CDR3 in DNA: TGCAGCGCAGCCCAAGACAGTGAAAAACTGTTTTTT. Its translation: CSAAQDSEKLFF. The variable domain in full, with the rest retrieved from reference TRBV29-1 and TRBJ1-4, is SAVISQKPSRDICQRGTSLTIQCQVDSQVTMMFWYRQQPGQSLTLIATANQGSEATYESGFVIDKFPISRPNLTFSTLTVSNMSPEDSSIYLCSAAQDSEKLFFGSGTQLSVL.

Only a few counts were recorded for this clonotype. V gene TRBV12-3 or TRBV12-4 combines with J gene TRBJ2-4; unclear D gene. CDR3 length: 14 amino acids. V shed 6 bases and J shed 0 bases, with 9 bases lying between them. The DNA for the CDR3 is TGTGCCAGCAGGTACAGCGTAGCCAAAAACATTCAGTACTTC. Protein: CASRYSVAKNIQYF.

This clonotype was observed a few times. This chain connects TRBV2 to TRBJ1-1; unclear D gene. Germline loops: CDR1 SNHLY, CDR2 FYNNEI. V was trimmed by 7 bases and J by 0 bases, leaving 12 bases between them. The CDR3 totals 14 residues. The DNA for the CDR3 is TGTGCCAGCACACGGGCAGGTTTGAACACTGAAGCTTTCTTT. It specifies CASTRAGLNTEAFF.

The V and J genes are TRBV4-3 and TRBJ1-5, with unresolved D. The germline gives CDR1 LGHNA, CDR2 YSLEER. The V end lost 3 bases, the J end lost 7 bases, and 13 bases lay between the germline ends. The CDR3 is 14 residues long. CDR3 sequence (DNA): TGCGCCAGCAGCCAGACGGCTTGGGAACAGCCCCAGCATTTT. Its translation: CASSQTAWEQPQHF.

The CDR3 DNA is TGTGCCAGCAGCTTAGGGACAGGGAAAGACTACGAGCAGTACTTC. It encodes CASSLGTGKDYEQYF. The genes are TRBV11-2 and TRBJ2-7; 8 nucleotides line up with TRBD1. Germline values: CDR1 SGHAT, CDR2 FQNNGV. The CDR3 covers 15 residues. The V segment lost 1 base and the J segment 3 bases; nucleotides outside the gene matches: 5.

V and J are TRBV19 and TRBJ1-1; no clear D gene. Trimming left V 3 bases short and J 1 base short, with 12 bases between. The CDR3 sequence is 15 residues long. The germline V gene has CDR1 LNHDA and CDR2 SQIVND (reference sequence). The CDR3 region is CASSILGPGNTEAFF. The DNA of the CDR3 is TGTGCCAGTAGTATTCTCGGGCCGGGGAACACTGAAGCTTTCTTT.